This T cell receptor (beta chain) was recovered during a study of technical replicates of blood from several donors. Germline V lookup: CDR1 SGHNT, CDR2 YYREEE (reference sequence). The CDR3 contains 15 residues. Trimming took off 4 bases at V and 7 bases at J, with 17 bases between the two ends. Here immunoSEQ multiplex PCR was the method, and the copy in TCRdb shows in-frame clones only, minus some. The sample consists of about 79,000 clones, approximately 94% of them appearing once. The rearrangement uses TRBV5-4 and TRBJ2-2, with a weak D call TRBD1 (6 bases). The sequence was obtained from a human donor in good health. Sequencing used T cells isolated from PBMCs. CDR3 loop: CASSPWTVGGGELFF. CDR3 nucleotides: TGTGCCAGCAGCCCCTGGACAGTCGGAGGCGGGGAGCTGTTTTTT. Combining the CDR3 with reference TRBV5-4 and TRBJ2-2 gives the whole variable domain ETGVTQSPTHLIKTRGQQVTLRCSSQSGHNTVSWYQQALGQGPQFIFQYYREEENGRGNFPPRFSGLQFPNYSSELNVNALELDDSALYLCASSPWTVGGGELFFGEGSRLTVL.